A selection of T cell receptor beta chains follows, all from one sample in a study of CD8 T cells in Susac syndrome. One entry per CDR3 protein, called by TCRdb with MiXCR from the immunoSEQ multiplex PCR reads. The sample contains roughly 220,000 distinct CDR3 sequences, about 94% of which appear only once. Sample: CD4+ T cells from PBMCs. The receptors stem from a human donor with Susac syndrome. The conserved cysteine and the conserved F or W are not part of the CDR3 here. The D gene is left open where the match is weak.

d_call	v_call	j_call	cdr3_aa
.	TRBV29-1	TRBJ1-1	SVEPNGKAEAF
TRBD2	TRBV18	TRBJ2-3	ASSPSGTREDTQY
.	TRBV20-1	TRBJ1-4	SASLGPDEKLF
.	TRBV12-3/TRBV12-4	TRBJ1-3	ASIEAGLEYSGNTIY
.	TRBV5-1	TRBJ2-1	ASSLTQALGEQF
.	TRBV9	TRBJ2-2	ASSVGSVGELF
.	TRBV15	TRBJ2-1	ATSRDNNEQF
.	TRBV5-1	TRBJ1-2	ASSGIQSYGYT
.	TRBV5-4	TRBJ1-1	ASSLFQGGENTEAF
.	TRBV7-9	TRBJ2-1	ASSQPSPGSIRNEQF
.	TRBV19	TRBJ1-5	ASTTSNQPQH
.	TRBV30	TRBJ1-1	AWSKPTEAF
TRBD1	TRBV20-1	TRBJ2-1	SADGTGLPSSYNEQF
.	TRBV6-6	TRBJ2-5	ASSYTPKETQY
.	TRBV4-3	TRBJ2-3	ASSQEVGGPPDTQY
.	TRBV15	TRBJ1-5	ATSPGAYSNQPQH
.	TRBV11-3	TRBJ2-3	ASSLGAGRDTQY
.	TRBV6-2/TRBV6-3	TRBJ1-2	ASSYSVLFGYT
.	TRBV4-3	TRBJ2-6	ASSQGRGASGANVLT
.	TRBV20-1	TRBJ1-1	SAKDGRTNTEAF
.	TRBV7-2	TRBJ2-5	ASSRGRQETQY
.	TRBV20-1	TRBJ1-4	SASPVIGGTEKLF
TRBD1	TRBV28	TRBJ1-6	ASSQYRGARSDSPLH
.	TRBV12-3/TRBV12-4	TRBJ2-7	ASRGGINYEQY
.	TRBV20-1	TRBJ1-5	SARRQAGQPQH
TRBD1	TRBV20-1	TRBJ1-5	SARGTGPGNQPQH
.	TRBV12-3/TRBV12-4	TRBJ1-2	ASRRSGGAGNGYT
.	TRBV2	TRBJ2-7	ASSEARGYEQY
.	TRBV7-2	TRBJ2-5	ASSFDGQGRETQY
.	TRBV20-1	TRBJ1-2	SASRSYGYT
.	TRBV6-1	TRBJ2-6	ATAYTGANVLT
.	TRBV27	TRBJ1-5	ASSSLRRDSKPQH
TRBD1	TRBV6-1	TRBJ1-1	ASRTGGAEGESSGETEAF
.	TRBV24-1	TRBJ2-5	ATGTGQRETQY
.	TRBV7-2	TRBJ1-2	ASGLDRNYGYT
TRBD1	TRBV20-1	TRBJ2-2	STGTENTGELF
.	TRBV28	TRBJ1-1	ASSSTRGAEAF
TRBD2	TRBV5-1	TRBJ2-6	ASSSRDYSGANVLT
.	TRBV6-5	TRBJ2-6	ASTKGSSGANVLT
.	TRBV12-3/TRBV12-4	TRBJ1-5	ASSSGGRGWGNQPQH
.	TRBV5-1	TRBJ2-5	ASSSSGRRETQY
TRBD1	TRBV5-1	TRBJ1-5	ASSLGGQSYNQPQH
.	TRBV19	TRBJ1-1	ASSVLHRETEAF
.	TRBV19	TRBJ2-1	ASSILTGFSYNEQF
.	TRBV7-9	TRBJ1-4	ASSYVLAGSRNEKLF
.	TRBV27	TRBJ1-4	ASSSLATNEKLF
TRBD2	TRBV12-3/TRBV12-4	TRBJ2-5	ASSSTGLAGVETQY
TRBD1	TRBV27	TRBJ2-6	ASSLPPPDRAGANVLT
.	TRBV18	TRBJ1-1	ASSPREGAEAF
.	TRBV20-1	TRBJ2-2	SAGDGQINTGELF
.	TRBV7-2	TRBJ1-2	ASSLDVGAWYGYT
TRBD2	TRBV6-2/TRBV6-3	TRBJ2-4	ASSGGGAKNIQY
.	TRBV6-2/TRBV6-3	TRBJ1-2	ASSFGHTGYT
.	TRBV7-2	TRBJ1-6	ASSSTGGGNSPLH
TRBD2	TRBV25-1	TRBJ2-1	ASSEQAGPQDEQF